This T cell receptor beta chain derives from a study of T cells in Graves' hyperthyroidism and ophthalmopathy (dated by TCRdb to between 2018 and 2021). Some background on the complete study: Peripheral blood was collected at initial diagnosis, before any treatment. Whether ophthalmopathy could be predicted prospectively was tested in an independent validation cohort made up of roughly 19 hyperthyroidism patients plus 17 patients who later progressed to ophthalmopathy. After blood sampling, hyperthyroidism patients were treated with methimazole at a starting dose of 30 mg daily, and ophthalmopathy patients were treated with high-dose intravenous methylprednisolone. The paper reports TCR Vbeta CDR3 sequencing of some 140 peripheral blood samples: 40 or so ophthalmopathy, fewer than 80 hyperthyroidism and 17 progressor patients. In about 6 Graves' hyperthyroidism patients, the study also compared T-cell repertoires from thyroid tissue with T-cell repertoires from blood. The approximately 100 discovery patients were randomly divided into training and test sets at a 7:3 ratio. To identify distinguishing TCR V-J signatures, a discovery cohort of 95 to 100 patients was used, comprising approximately 40 with Graves' ophthalmopathy and around 57 with stable Graves' hyperthyroidism.

Stable Graves' hyperthyroidism was defined as no progression to ophthalmopathy during 18 months of follow-up. Hyperthyroidism patients were newly diagnosed, had a disease duration of under 2 months, and were aged 18 to 65 years. Patients with uncontrolled infections, other autoimmune diseases, pregnancy or lactation were excluded. Diagnoses were established on the basis of clinical symptoms, serum thyroxine and TRAb, thyroid ultrasound, and orbital computed tomography. PBMCs were isolated from around 10 ml of fresh peripheral blood by Ficoll-Paque density gradient centrifugation. Trizol reagent was used to extract total RNA, and RNA quality was then checked on an Agilent 2100 Bioanalyzer. About this clonotype itself: Its target antigen remains unknown. No per-base quality is available; no much larger clone lies one base away.

Broader findings and caveats from the paper: In validation, the model predicted progression to ophthalmopathy with 55% to 71% sensitivity and roughly 72% specificity, a median of about 6 months before onset. Most expanded thyroid clonotypes (frequency above 0.001) were also detected in blood, suggesting blood repertoires may reflect thyroid immune responses. No statistical method was used to set the sample size in advance, and investigators knew the group allocation. Ophthalmopathy was separated from stable hyperthyroidism by a 13 V-J signature model, with 87.88% sensitivity and 81% to 82% specificity obtained in cross-validation and 80%/75% obtained in testing.

Amplification of TCR beta CDR3 regions was carried out from RNA transcripts. The TCR CDR3 was subjected to a first round of RT-PCR using the HTBI primer set and the Qiagen OneStep RT-PCR kit. The libraries were constructed in a second round of multiplex PCR and then size-selected and purified. Sequencing of the libraries was done on an Illumina HiSeq2000 using paired-end 100 bp reads. Turning to the authors' computational methods: SOAPnuke was used to process the raw data, throwing out any read that contained adapters or uncalled bases, had a mean Phred below 15, or lacked an exact constant-primer or identifier match. COPE v1.2.5 was used to merge high-quality paired reads, and clonotypes were defined as unique nucleotide sequences. Clonotypes were aligned to IMGT TRBV, TRBD and TRBJ reference segments using MiTCR v1.1. The analysis included only V-J combinations with a frequency above 0.0001, which together covered around 99% of the repertoires. A TCS score was defined as the ratio between F50 (clonal expansion) and ExV (chaos), using BLOSUM62-based TCRdist between CDR3 peptides within each V-J. Welch's t-statistics and random forest reduced 500 to 550 V-J features to roughly 13, which were used in a naive Bayes classifier (R e1071). The public reads were quality trimmed at Q25 with fastp and then assembled into clones with MiXCR by TCRdb, keeping productive beta chains. Entries are consolidated by CDR3 protein sequence, retaining the most common genes and DNA. Here the V and J calls rest on TCRdb's processing, not on the authors' analysis. This sample has fewer than 900,000 distinct CDR3 sequences in its table, and about 17% of those were observed once. Approximately 8.4% of the sample is in the top ten clones.

The TCR originated in a man aged 18 to 30 with Graves' hyperthyroidism. The sample comprised blood.

Here the CDR3 is given as CASSFRIRGDSYEQYF. The DNA sequence is given as TGTGCCAGCAGCTTTCGAATAAGGGGGGACTCCTACGAGCAGTACTTC. The chain is assembled from TRBV11-2 and TRBJ2-7, with the D assignment possibly TRBD1 or TRBD2, given 6 matching bases for each. Inclusive of the bounding cysteine and phenylalanine, the CDR3 is 16 residues long. CDR3 DNA is the only sequence kept; it has 48 bases, read in frame from the first base. Via the germline V gene, CDR1 is SGHAT and CDR2 FQNNGV. V loses 3 bases, J loses 0 bases, and the germline ends lie 15 bases apart.